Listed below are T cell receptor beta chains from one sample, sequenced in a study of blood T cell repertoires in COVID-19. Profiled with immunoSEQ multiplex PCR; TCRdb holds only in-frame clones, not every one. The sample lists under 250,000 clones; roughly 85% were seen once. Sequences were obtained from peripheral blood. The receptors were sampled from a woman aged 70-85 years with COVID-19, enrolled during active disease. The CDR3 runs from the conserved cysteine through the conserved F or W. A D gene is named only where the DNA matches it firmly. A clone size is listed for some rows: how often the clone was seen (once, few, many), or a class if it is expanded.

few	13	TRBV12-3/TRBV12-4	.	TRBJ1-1	TGTGCCAGCAGTCCGACAGTAAACACTGAAGCTTTCTTT	CASSPTVNTEAFF
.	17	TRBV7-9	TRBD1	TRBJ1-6	TGTGCCAGCAGCTTAGCGTGGGCAGGGGGGATAGATTCACCCCTCCACTTT	CASSLAWAGGIDSPLHF
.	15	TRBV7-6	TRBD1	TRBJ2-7	TGTGCCAGCAGCTCTTTACAGGGGACGGGCTACGAGCAGTACTTC	CASSSLQGTGYEQYF
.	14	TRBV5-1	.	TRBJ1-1	TGCGCCAGCAGCTTTATGGGACAAGACACTGAAGCTTTCTTT	CASSFMGQDTEAFF
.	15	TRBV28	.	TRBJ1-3	TGTGCCAGCAGGTTATGGGGACAAGCTGGAAACACCATATATTTT	CASRLWGQAGNTIYF
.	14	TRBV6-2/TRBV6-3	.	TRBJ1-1	TGTGCCAGCAGTTCCACGAGGCCGGGGGCTGAAGCTTTCTTT	CASSSTRPGAEAFF
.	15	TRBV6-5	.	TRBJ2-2	TGTGCCAGCAGGCGGGACAGAGTGAACACCGGGGAGCTGTTTTTT	CASRRDRVNTGELFF
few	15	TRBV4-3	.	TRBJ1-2	TGCGCCAGCAGCCAACAGGGTAGTGCTAACTATGGCTACACCTTC	CASSQQGSANYGYTF
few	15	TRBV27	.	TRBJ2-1	TGTGCCAGCAGTTTTGGGCAGAGCTCCTACAATGAGCAGTTCTTC	CASSFGQSSYNEQFF
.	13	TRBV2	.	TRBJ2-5	TGTGCCAGCAGTGACCGCAGGCTAGAGACCCAGTACTTC	CASSDRRLETQYF
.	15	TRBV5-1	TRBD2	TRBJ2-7	TGCGCCAGCAGCTTGACGACCCGGACTAGTAACGAGCAGTACTTC	CASSLTTRTSNEQYF
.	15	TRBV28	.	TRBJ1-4	TGTGCCAGCAGTTTATTTCGACAGCAAGATGAAAAACTGTTTTTT	CASSLFRQQDEKLFF
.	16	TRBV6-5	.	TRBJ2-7	TGTGCCAGCAGTTACTCGAGTTTGGCTAGCGTTTCCGAGCAGTACTTC	CASSYSSLASVSEQYF
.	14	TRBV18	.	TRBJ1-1	TGTGCCAGCTCACCATTAGACAAGAACACTGAAGCTTTCTTT	CASSPLDKNTEAFF
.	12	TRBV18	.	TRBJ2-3	TGTGCCAGCTCACCCAATCCAGATACGCAGTATTTT	CASSPNPDTQYF
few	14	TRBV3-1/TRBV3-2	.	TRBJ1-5	TGTGCCAGCAGCCAAGATGCAGGGAATCAGCCCCAGCATTTT	CASSQDAGNQPQHF
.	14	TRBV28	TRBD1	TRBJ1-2	TGTGCCAGCAGCTATACGGGACAGATGTTTGGCTACACCTTC	CASSYTGQMFGYTF
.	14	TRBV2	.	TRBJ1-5	TGTGCCAGCCGGATCGCTCCGGGGAATCCGCCCCAGCATTTT	CASRIAPGNPPQHF
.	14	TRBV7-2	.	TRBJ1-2	TGTGCCAGCAGCTTAGGAGTAGGAGACTATGGCTACACCTTC	CASSLGVGDYGYTF
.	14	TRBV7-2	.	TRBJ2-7	TGTGCCAGCAGCTTAGACGGGTTCGGCTACGAGCAGTACTTC	CASSLDGFGYEQYF
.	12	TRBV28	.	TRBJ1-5	TGTGCCAGCAGCTCACAGAATCAGCCCCAGCATTTT	CASSSQNQPQHF
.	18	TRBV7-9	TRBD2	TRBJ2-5	TGTGCCAGCAGCCCACCTGGGCGGGCTAGCGGGAGGCAAGAGACCCAGTACTTC	CASSPPGRASGRQETQYF
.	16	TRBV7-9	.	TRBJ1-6	TGTGCCAGCAGCTTAGGGGCCCACACTGCGAATTCACCCCTCCACTTT	CASSLGAHTANSPLHF
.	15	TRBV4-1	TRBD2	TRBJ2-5	TGCGCCAGCAGCCAACTTGGACTAGCGGGAGAGACCCAGTACTTC	CASSQLGLAGETQYF
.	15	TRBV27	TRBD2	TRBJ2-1	TGTGCCAGCAGTTCCGGGACTAGCGGGGGCTGGGGGCAGTTCTTC	CASSSGTSGGWGQFF
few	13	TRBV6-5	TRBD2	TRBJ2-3	TGTGCCGTAACTAGCGGGAGGGCAGATACGCAGTATTTT	CAVTSGRADTQYF
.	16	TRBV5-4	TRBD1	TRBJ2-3	TGTGCCAGCAACAGACAGGGGGAGCCTAGCACAGATACGCAGTATTTT	CASNRQGEPSTDTQYF
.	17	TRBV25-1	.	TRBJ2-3	TGTGCCAGCAGTGAATTGACGACAAGTACTAGCACAGATACGCAGTATTTT	CASSELTTSTSTDTQYF
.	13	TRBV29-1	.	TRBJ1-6	TGCAGCGTTGCCGGTTCCTATAATTCACCCCTCCACTTT	CSVAGSYNSPLHF
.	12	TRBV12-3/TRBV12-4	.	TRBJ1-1	TGTGCCAGTACCAGGGTGAACACTGAAGCTTTCTTT	CASTRVNTEAFF
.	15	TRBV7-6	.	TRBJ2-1	TGTGCCAGCAGCTGGGTCGTGGGAGAGGACAATGAGCAGTTCTTC	CASSWVVGEDNEQFF
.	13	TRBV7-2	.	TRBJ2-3	TGTGCCAGCAGCGCGGGTAGCTCAGATACGCAGTATTTT	CASSAGSSDTQYF
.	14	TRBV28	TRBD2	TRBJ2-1	TGTGCCAGCAGCCAACTAGCGGGAGACAATGAGCAGTTCTTC	CASSQLAGDNEQFF
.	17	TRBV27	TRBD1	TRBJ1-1	TGTGCCAGCAGTGTAACGTACAGGGGGCGCCCGGGGACTGAAGCTTTCTTT	CASSVTYRGRPGTEAFF
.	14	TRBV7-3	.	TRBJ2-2	TGTGCCAGCGGCACCACGCCCAACACCGGGGAGCTGTTTTTT	CASGTTPNTGELFF
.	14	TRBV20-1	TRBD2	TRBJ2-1	TGCAGTGCTAGTTCAGCGGGAGTTTCCAATGAGCAGTTCTTC	CSASSAGVSNEQFF
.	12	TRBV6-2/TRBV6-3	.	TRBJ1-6	TGTGCCAGCAGTATCGCGGTTTCACCCCTCCACTTT	CASSIAVSPLHF
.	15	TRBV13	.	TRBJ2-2	TGTGCCAGCAGCTTGACACCCGCGAACACCGGGGAGCTGTTTTTT	CASSLTPANTGELFF
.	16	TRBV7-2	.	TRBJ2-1	TGTGCCAGCAGCGTTAACGGGGGGCGCAATGACAATGAGCAGTTCTTC	CASSVNGGRNDNEQFF
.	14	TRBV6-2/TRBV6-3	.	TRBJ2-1	TGTGCCAGCAGTACCGGGACTGGGTACAATGAGCAGTTCTTC	CASSTGTGYNEQFF
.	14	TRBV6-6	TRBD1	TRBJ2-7	TGTGCCAGCAGCCCCTCGACAGGGACCTACGAGCAGTACTTC	CASSPSTGTYEQYF
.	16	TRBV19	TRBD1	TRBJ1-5	TGTGCCAGTAGTATTATCCGGACAGGGCTGAATCAGCCCCAGCATTTT	CASSIIRTGLNQPQHF
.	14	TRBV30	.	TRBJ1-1	TGTGCCTGGAGTTCAGGCAGGATGAACACTGAAGCTTTCTTT	CAWSSGRMNTEAFF
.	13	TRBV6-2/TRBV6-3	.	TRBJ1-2	TGTGCCAGCAGTTACAATCAGCGTTATGGCTACACCTTC	CASSYNQRYGYTF
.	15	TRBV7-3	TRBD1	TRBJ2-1	TGTGCCAGCAGCTGGGGACAGGGTCGTTACAATGAGCAGTTCTTC	CASSWGQGRYNEQFF
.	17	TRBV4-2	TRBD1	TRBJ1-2	TGTGCCAGCAGCCAAACCCGGGGGGGACAGGGAAGCTATGGCTACACCTTC	CASSQTRGGQGSYGYTF
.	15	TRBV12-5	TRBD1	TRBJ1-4	TGTGCTAGTGGTTCCATTCAGGGGGCCCGTGAAAAACTGTTTTTT	CASGSIQGAREKLFF
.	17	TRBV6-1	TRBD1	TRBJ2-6	TGTGCCAGCAGTGGCCGGGACAGAAAAGCTGGGGCCAACGTCCTGACTTTC	CASSGRDRKAGANVLTF
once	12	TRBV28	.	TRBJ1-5	TGTGCCAGCAGTTTTCGAGGTCAGCCCCAGCATTTT	CASSFRGQPQHF
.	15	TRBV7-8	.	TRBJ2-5	TGTGCCAGCAGCTTATCCGGTCTTTTCCAAGAGACCCAGTACTTC	CASSLSGLFQETQYF
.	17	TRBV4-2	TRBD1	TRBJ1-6	TGTGCCAGCAGCCAAGATGTTCAATCGACAGGGGTATCACCCCTCCACTTT	CASSQDVQSTGVSPLHF
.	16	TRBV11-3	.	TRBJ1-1	TGTGCCAGCAGCTTAGGAGGGAGGCGCGGAAAAACTGAAGCTTTCTTT	CASSLGGRRGKTEAFF
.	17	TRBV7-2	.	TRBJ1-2	TGTGCCAGCAGCTTAGATTTCGGGGATAGGGCCCTAGTTGGCTACACCTTC	CASSLDFGDRALVGYTF
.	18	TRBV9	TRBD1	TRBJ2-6	TGTGCCAGCACCCAGGGGGTCAGGCCAGACTCTGGGGCCAACGTCCTGACTTTC	CASTQGVRPDSGANVLTF
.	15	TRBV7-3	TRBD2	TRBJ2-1	TGTGCCAGCAGCCGGCGTCGCGGGGGGCCCAATGAGCAGTTCTTC	CASSRRRGGPNEQFF
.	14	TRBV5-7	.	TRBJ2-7	TGTGCCAGCAGCTTGGTGGCCCTAGAACTCGAGCAGTACTTC	CASSLVALELEQYF
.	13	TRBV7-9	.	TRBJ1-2	TGTGCCAGCAGCTATGACAGTTTAGCCGGCTACACCTTC	CASSYDSLAGYTF
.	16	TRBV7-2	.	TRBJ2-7	TGTGCCAGCGCTCGGAGGGCATCAACACTCTCCTACGAGCAGTACTTC	CASARRASTLSYEQYF
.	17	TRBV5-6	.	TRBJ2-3	TGTGCCAGCAGCTTCGGTTGGCAGGGGAAGTTCACAGATACGCAGTATTTT	CASSFGWQGKFTDTQYF
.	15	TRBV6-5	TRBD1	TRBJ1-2	TGTGCCAGCAGAGGACAGGGCGATGCCTCCGCTGGCTACACCTTC	CASRGQGDASAGYTF